The rows below give T cell receptor beta chains drawn from one sample of a study of Tregs in tolerant kidney transplant recipients. This table comes from immunoSEQ multiplex PCR, and its TCRdb copy is limited to in-frame clones, with some not included. The repertoire holds approximately 66,000 clones, with roughly 85% as singletons. Sequencing used Tregs from blood, obtained before the transplant. These receptors were collected from a human donor who received a combined kidney and bone marrow transplant. CDR3s include the opening cysteine and the closing phenylalanine or tryptophan. The order of the fields is V gene, D gene, J gene, clone size, CDR3 protein, CDR3 DNA. The D gene is left open where the match is weak. Clone size is given for some rows only: seen once, a few or many times, or a class if the clone is expanded.

>TRBV6-5|TRBD1|TRBJ2-7|NA
CASSLLTGGDEQYF
TGTGCCAGCAGCCTCCTGACAGGGGGCGACGAGCAGTACTTC
>TRBV6-5|NA|TRBJ1-2|NA
CASSAGGVPYGYTF
TGTGCCAGCAGTGCCGGGGGGGTCCCCTATGGCTACACCTTC
>TRBV5-6|NA|TRBJ2-5|NA
CASSQVGETQYF
TGTGCCAGCAGCCAAGTGGGGGAGACCCAGTACTTC
>TRBV2|NA|TRBJ2-1|few
CASSPRGGSQFF
TGTGCCAGCAGCCCCAGGGGGGGCTCTCAGTTCTTC
>TRBV19|NA|TRBJ2-7|few
CASSVTGTRGGYEQYF
TGTGCCAGTAGTGTAACCGGGACCCGGGGCGGCTACGAGCAGTACTTC
>TRBV7-2|TRBD2|TRBJ2-7|NA
CASSLGPGTSGSPEQYF
TGTGCCAGCAGCTTAGGCCCCGGGACTAGCGGGAGTCCCGAGCAGTACTTC
>TRBV11-1|TRBD2|TRBJ2-5|NA
CASSFTSGSSGTQYF
TGTGCCAGCAGCTTCACTAGCGGGTCCTCCGGGACCCAGTACTTC
>TRBV18|NA|TRBJ2-2|NA
CASSLGGLNTGELFF
TGTGCCAGCTCACTTGGGGGCCTGAACACCGGGGAGCTGTTTTTT
>TRBV6-5|TRBD2|TRBJ2-7|once
CASRRAGAGSYEQYF
TGTGCCAGCAGACGAGCGGGAGCTGGCTCCTACGAGCAGTACTTC
>TRBV2|TRBD1|TRBJ1-2|few
CASSARPGTGGNYGYTF
TGTGCCAGCAGTGCCCGACCCGGGACAGGGGGTAACTATGGCTACACCTTC
>TRBV7-2|NA|TRBJ1-2|once
CASSPSRGEHYGYTF
TGTGCCAGCAGCCCCAGTAGGGGGGAGCACTATGGCTACACCTTC
>TRBV6-5|NA|TRBJ1-4|NA
CASSSAGRGYKKLFF
TGTGCCAGCAGTTCTGCCGGCAGGGGCTACAAAAAACTGTTTTTT
>TRBV10-3|TRBD1|TRBJ1-2|NA
CAITPGQGGYTF
TGTGCCATCACTCCGGGACAGGGCGGCTACACCTTC
>TRBV28|NA|TRBJ1-3|NA
CASSFMGRSGNTIYF
TGTGCCAGCAGTTTTATGGGGCGTTCTGGAAACACCATATATTTT
>TRBV28|NA|TRBJ2-7|NA
CASRGGGRSYEQYF
TGTGCCAGCAGAGGGGGGGGCAGGTCCTACGAGCAGTACTTC
>TRBV6-5|NA|TRBJ1-2|NA
CASSLTDYGYTF
TGTGCCAGCAGCTTGACAGACTATGGCTACACCTTC
>TRBV5-6|NA|TRBJ1-2|NA
CASSPRGLQEGNSYTF
TGTGCCAGCAGCCCGAGGGGACTACAGGAGGGTAATAGCTACACCTTC